This T cell receptor beta chain appears in the sequencing data of a study of blood T cell repertoires in COVID-19 (TCRdb year 2020). A note on the overall study: Samples from collaborators originated in the United States, Italy and Spain and spanned both the acute and convalescent phases of COVID-19. The material from the prospective study consisted of cDNA or gDNA derived from T cells, B-cell-depleted T cells, or PBMCs. Deeply sampled blood TCRbeta repertoires from subjects exposed to, actively infected with, or recovered from COVID-19 were included in the dataset. A freely available public database, intended as a resource for researchers studying the immune response to SARS-CoV-2, is where the repertoires were released. Samples were obtained from the ongoing ImmuneRACE study (first 160 participants) and from 1,254 subjects provided by 6 global collaborators. Sample metadata almost always included a de-identified subject ID, COVID-19 status, age in years and sex. Where HLA class I and class II types were available, the types were taken from metadata supplied by the sample provider, not from assay-based typing.

Study-wide findings and limitations: The amount of clinical and demographic metadata varied by source and participant and was provided uncurated.

TCRbeta CDR3 regions were amplified from genomic DNA using the immunoSEQ Assay, a bias-controlled multiplex PCR. On the study's bioinformatics: Within the assay, amplification of reference gene primers was used to estimate how many nucleated cells each sample contained. Sequence reads were collapsed and filtered to measure the absolute abundance of every unique TCRbeta CDR3 rearrangement. For each sample, productive Simpson clonality was calculated as the square root of Simpson's diversity index over productive rearrangements. This immuneACCESS table, as held by TCRdb, lists in-frame sequences with V and J called but not all clones. Of the missing ones, under half trace to an unresolved V gene in checked studies; the others have no known cause. V, J and clone size are those of that table, while D and trimming were read from the DNA. Across this sample there are over 15,000 clones, with about nine tenths seen only once. The ten largest clones represent around 7.2% of the sample.

Whole blood was collected in K2EDTA tubes by collaborating institutions according to the institutions' own protocols. Collaborator samples were shipped for TCRbeta analysis as frozen whole blood, isolated PBMCs, or DNA extracted from either sample type. A remark on this clone: Its target antigen remains unknown. Base qualities are not recorded, but no much larger clone differs from it by a single base.

The receptor comes from a human donor in a cohort sampled during active COVID-19. What was sequenced was peripheral blood.

The CDR3 loop reads CASSLALKETQYF. The sequence in DNA is TGTGCCAGCAGTTTAGCATTAAAAGAGACCCAGTACTTC. Recombination joined TRBV12-3 or TRBV12-4 with TRBJ2-5; the D gene assignment is ambiguous. The CDR3 has 13 amino acids, counting the end cysteine and phenylalanine. Only the CDR3 DNA is retained, 39 bases long and in frame from the first base. V drops 0 bases and J drops 3 bases, leaving 5 bases in between.